The 27 T cell receptor beta chains below all came from one sample that was sequenced in a study of cytomegalovirus exposure and HLA in healthy donors. Sequencing used immunoSEQ multiplex PCR; TCRdb keeps in-frame clones, though not all of them. The sample has 150,000 to 200,000 clones; more than 75% are singletons. The sequencing sample was made of PBMCs. These receptors came from a woman younger than 45 in good health and CMV-seronegative.

This clone was counted once. This chain uses TRBV5-1 with TRBJ1-1; the D gene is possibly TRBD1 (5 bases). The CDR3 extends over 15 amino acids. V lost 0 bases and J 4 bases, leaving 13 bases between the germline ends. The germline gives CDR1 SGHRS, CDR2 YFSETQ. CDR3 nucleotides: TGCGCCAGCAGCTTGGAAGGGGTCGGGGGCACTGAAGCTTTCTTT. Its protein is CASSLEGVGGTEAFF.

This clone was counted a single time. The chain links TRBV9 to TRBJ2-6, with D hard to call. This CDR3 is 15 amino acids long. The germline V and J ends were trimmed by 5 bases and 2 bases, with 11 bases remaining between them. The germline V gene has CDR1 SGDLS and CDR2 YYNGEE. The CDR3 region has the DNA TGTGCCAGCAGTCTGGCGGCAGCTGGGGCCAACGTCCTGACTTTC. The encoded protein is CASSLAAAGANVLTF.

This clone has a handful of counts. The CDR3 nucleotides read TGTGCCAGCAGCTCTACAGGGGGCTCTGGGGCCAACGTCCTGACTTTC. It yields the protein CASSSTGGSGANVLTF. The chain joins TRBV4-2 to TRBJ2-6; 8 bases fit TRBD1. Germline V gene data show CDR1 as LGHNA and CDR2 as YNFKEQ. The V segment lost 5 bases and the J segment 0 bases; nucleotides outside the gene matches: 3. The CDR3 runs to 16 residues.

This chain links TRBV19 with TRBJ1-5, with no clear D. Germline values: CDR1 LNHDA, CDR2 SQIVND (reference sequence). The CDR3 has 15 amino acids. Trimming pared 7 bases from V and 0 bases from J, leaving 13 bases between. The CDR3 region has the DNA TGTGCCAGTATCGGGATCGGAAATAGCAATCAGCCCCAGCATTTT. Translated, it gives CASIGIGNSNQPQHF.

V and J are TRBV14 and TRBJ2-1, with 14 bases matching TRBD2. With 1 base clipped from V and 5 bases from J, the junction kept 4 bases outside the gene matches. Germline V lookup: CDR1 SGHDN, CDR2 FVKESK. There are 17 residues in the CDR3. The CDR3 DNA sequence: TGTGCCAGCAGCCAAGGGACTAGCGGGGGGAAGAACAATGAGCAGTTCTTC. This translates into CASSQGTSGGKNNEQFF.

V is TRBV6-7 and J is TRBJ1-1, with unresolved D. TRBV6-7 is an ORF, with its function uncertain. CDR3 size: 18 residues. Trimming shortened V by 2 bases and J by 1 base, and 20 bases separated the two germline ends. The CDR3 bases are TGTGCCAGCAGTTACCCACCCCCCTGTGGGAGACAGAACACTGAAGCTTTCTTT. Residues: CASSYPPPCGRQNTEAFF.

V is TRBV7-8 and J is TRBJ2-7; maybe TRBD1 (5 bases). The CDR3 loop spans 13 amino acids. Per the germline V gene, CDR1 is SGHVS and CDR2 is FQNEAQ. The V end was cut by 6 bases, the J end by 0 bases, with 9 bases between. This CDR3 is CASRNRSSYEQYF. CDR3 sequence (DNA): TGTGCCAGCAGAAACAGGAGCTCCTACGAGCAGTACTTC.

The chain links TRBV6-5 to TRBJ2-3; maybe TRBD2 (5 bases). The CDR3 covers 12 residues. V gave up 11 bases and J gave up 3 bases, with 12 bases separating them. Looked up from germline, CDR1 is MNHEY and CDR2 is SVGAGI. The CDR3 nucleotides are TGTGCCGTCTCCCGGGGAACAGATACGCAGTATTTT. Protein product: CAVSRGTDTQYF.

This rearrangement joins TRBV5-1 to TRBJ2-7; 7 nucleotides align to TRBD1. Germline-derived CDR1 and CDR2 are SGHRS and YFSETQ. The CDR3 consists of 14 residues. With 3 bases clipped from V and 7 bases from J, the junction kept 10 bases outside the gene matches. The CDR3 bases are TGCGCCAGCAGCTACACCACAGGGGTTGGGGAGCAGTACTTC. Translated, it gives CASSYTTGVGEQYF.

The chain couples TRBV6-5 to TRBJ1-1; D is perhaps TRBD1 (5 bases). The CDR3 has 14 residues. Germline assignment: CDR1 MNHEY and CDR2 SVGAGI. The germline V and J ends were trimmed by 4 bases and 3 bases, with 12 bases remaining between them. The CDR3 bases are TGTGCCAGCAGTTGGGGGGACGCGGACACTGAAGCTTTCTTT. Protein: CASSWGDADTEAFF.

V gene TRBV5-6 combines with J gene TRBJ1-5; no definite D call. Trimming stripped 4 bases from V and 5 bases from J, with 16 bases between. Germline V gene data show CDR1 as SGHDT and CDR2 as YYEEEE. The CDR3 loop spans 15 amino acids. CDR3 DNA sequence: TGTGCCAGCAGCCACAGCCTTTCGGAGGATCAGCCCCAGCATTTT. Protein: CASSHSLSEDQPQHF.

This clone was observed once. The CDR3 loop reads CATSQIRGTWSSNEQFF. The CDR3 DNA is TGTGCCACCAGCCAAATTCGCGGGACTTGGTCATCCAATGAGCAGTTCTTC. This chain joins TRBV15 and TRBJ2-1; D perhaps matches TRBD2 (6 bases). Trimming pared 5 bases from V and 6 bases from J, leaving 23 bases between. CDR3 length equals 17 residues. Germline V lookup: CDR1 LNHNV, CDR2 YYDKDF (reference sequence).

V usage is TRBV5-1 and J usage is TRBJ2-1; 14 bases agree with TRBD2. The V segment lost 3 bases and the J segment 0 bases; nucleotides outside the gene matches: 5. The length of the CDR3 is 18 residues. The germline V gene encodes CDR1 SGHRS and CDR2 YFSETQ. CDR3 coding DNA: TGCGCCAGCAGCTCCGGGACTAGCGGGGGAAACTCCTACAATGAGCAGTTCTTC. It is translated as CASSSGTSGGNSYNEQFF.

The CDR3 is CASGLPKGISNYGYTF. The CDR3, as DNA: TGTGCTAGTGGCCTCCCCAAGGGGATTTCTAACTATGGCTACACCTTC. V gene TRBV12-5 combines with J gene TRBJ1-2; tentative D call: TRBD1 (5 bases). With 6 bases removed from V and 0 bases from J, the gap between germline ends came to 17 bases. CDR3 length: 16 residues. Per germline, CDR1 LGHNT and CDR2 FRNRAP.

The CDR3 loop is CASSLERQGLRTTSVYEQYF. The DNA for the CDR3 is TGTGCCAGCAGTTTAGAAAGACAGGGTCTTCGAACCACCTCGGTCTACGAGCAGTACTTC. The V call is TRBV28, the J call TRBJ2-7; TRBD1 aligns across 7 bases. The germline CDR1 and CDR2 sequences are MDHEN and SYDVKM. This CDR3 contains 20 residues. The V and J ends lost 2 bases and 3 bases, in that order; junction bases with no gene match: 22.

The rearrangement uses TRBV9 and TRBJ1-1, with a possible D match to TRBD1 (6 bases). CDR1 and CDR2 from the germline V gene are SGDLS and YYNGEE. There are 15 residues in the CDR3. The ends were cut back, 3 bases at V and 6 bases at J, with 18 bases in the middle. The CDR3 bases are TGTGCCAGCAGCGCAACAGGGCTAACTATCCCTGAAGCTTTCTTT. Translating it yields CASSATGLTIPEAFF.

CDR3 protein: CASSPGRTGSTDTQYF. The CDR3 nucleotides are TGTGCCAGCTCACCGGGACGGACAGGGTCCACAGATACGCAGTATTTT. The V gene is TRBV18, the J gene TRBJ2-3, with TRBD1 matching over 8 bases. The CDR3 is 16 amino acids. Trimming removed 3 bases from V and 2 bases from J; junction bases left unmatched: 7. CDR1 is KGHSH and CDR2 is LQKENI in the germline V gene.

This sequence joins TRBV4-2 and TRBJ1-1, with a weak D call TRBD1 (6 bases). CDR3 length equals 15 residues. V shed 1 base and J shed 11 bases, with 20 bases lying between them. Germline loops: CDR1 LGHNA, CDR2 YNFKEQ. The CDR3 coding sequence is TGTGCCAGCAGCCAAGTTCCGGTCCAGGGGCAAGGGGCTTTCTTT. Protein product: CASSQVPVQGQGAFF.

The chain links TRBV7-9 to TRBJ1-1, with D unresolved. The germline V gene encodes CDR1 SEHNR and CDR2 FQNEAQ (reference sequence). This CDR3 is 16 amino acids long. The V and J ends lost 3 bases and 3 bases respectively, with 17 bases between them. CDR3 nucleotide sequence: TGTGCCAGCAGCTTGAACGGGAGGGTCGGAGACACTGAAGCTTTCTTT. This translates into CASSLNGRVGDTEAFF.

V is TRBV9 and J is TRBJ1-2; 7 nucleotides agree with TRBD1. The V gene end was trimmed by 3 bases and the J gene end by 0 bases; junction bases not matched to a gene: 20. The CDR3 contains 20 residues. The germline gives CDR1 SGDLS, CDR2 YYNGEE. Here the CDR3 DNA reads TGTGCCAGCAGCGGGCGCACAGGGGCTCCGGCCACCGCCGCTAACTATGGCTACACCTTC. Its protein is CASSGRTGAPATAANYGYTF.

This clone came up once. CDR3 residues: CASSQDRQVPEAFF. The DNA of the CDR3 is TGTGCCAGCAGCCAAGATAGACAGGTCCCTGAAGCTTTCTTT. The V call is TRBV4-2, the J call TRBJ1-1, with a weak D call TRBD1 (6 bases). The CDR3 length is 14 residues. The germline V gene encodes CDR1 LGHNA and CDR2 YNFKEQ. V was cut by 0 bases and J by 6 bases, with 11 bases left in between.

The chain employs TRBV30 and TRBJ1-4, with D possibly TRBD1 on 5 matching bases. Deletions cut 4 bases from V and 8 bases from J, with 17 bases between. The CDR3 runs 14 residues. Germline V gene sequence: CDR1 GTSNPN, CDR2 SVGIG (reference sequence). The CDR3 nucleotides read TGTGCCTGGAATGCAGGGATTAAAGGAGAAAAACTGTTTTTT. The encoded protein is CAWNAGIKGEKLFF. Complete variable domain (other parts from reference TRBV30 and TRBJ1-4): SQTIHQWPATLVQPVGSPLSLECTVEGTSNPNLYWYRQAAGRGLQLLFYSVGIGQISSEVPQNLSASRPQDRQFILSSKKLLLSDSGFYLCAWNAGIKGEKLFFGSGTQLSVL.

The genes are TRBV7-9 and TRBJ1-6; D gene uncertain. V was clipped by 5 bases and J by 14 bases, with 10 bases between them. Germline CDR1 and CDR2: SEHNR and FQNEAQ (reference sequence). The CDR3 totals 11 residues. CDR3 residues: CASSLGGALHF. DNA of the CDR3: TGTGCCAGCAGCCTAGGCGGGGCCCTCCACTTT.

This clone was detected only a few times. The chain is built from TRBV19 and TRBJ1-2; TRBD1 matches 7 bases. V dropped 6 bases and J dropped 10; count of bases not matched to a gene: 8. This CDR3 is built from 12 residues. CDR1 and CDR2 from the germline V gene are LNHDA and SQIVND (reference sequence). Here the CDR3 DNA reads TGTGCCAGTAGATTCACAACAGGGGACTACACCTTC. Translating gives CASRFTTGDYTF.

The rearrangement joins TRBV2 to TRBJ1-2, with a weak D call TRBD1 (5 bases). Germline V gene data show CDR1 as SNHLY and CDR2 as FYNNEI. This CDR3 spans 10 amino acids. V dropped 8 bases and J dropped 5 bases, with 6 bases sitting between them. The CDR3 protein is CASGGYGYTF. CDR3 nucleotides: TGTGCCAGCGGGGGGTATGGCTACACCTTC.

On this clone: The same CDR3 also results from other DNA sequences found in this sample. This chain joins TRBV7-6 and TRBJ2-3, with a possible D match to TRBD2 (7 bases). The CDR3 runs to 15 residues. V lost 5 bases to trimming and J lost 0 bases, with 12 bases between them. The germline V gene encodes CDR1 SGHVS and CDR2 FNYEAQ. DNA for the CDR3: TGTGCCAGCAGCCTGGCGGGGGCTAGCACAGATACGCAGTATTTT. Translating it yields CASSLAGASTDTQYF.

The chain couples TRBV29-1 to TRBJ2-7; maybe TRBD1 (6 bases). The CDR3 is 12 amino acids. CDR1 and CDR2 from the germline V gene are SQVTM and ANQGSEA. Trimming pared 5 bases from V and 11 bases from J, leaving 19 bases between. CDR3: CSVNGPKQGEYF. The CDR3 nucleotides read TGCAGCGTTAACGGTCCTAAACAGGGAGAGTACTTC.